The sequence of this T cell receptor (beta chain) was determined in a study of OX40 agonist ivuxolimab in advanced cancers. Germline values: CDR1 SGHAT, CDR2 FQDESV (reference sequence). V lost 5 bases and J lost 0, with 12 bases in between. The CDR3 consists of 15 residues. Generated by immunoSEQ multiplex PCR, the TCRdb table keeps only in-frame clones and is missing some. Among some 33,000 clones listed, around 85% were seen once. The chain joins TRBV11-1 to TRBJ2-3; the D is unclear. The TCR originated in an adult with an advanced solid tumor such as melanoma, head and neck, liver or kidney cancer. The sample here was CD4+ or CD8+ T cells sorted from blood, taken in a trial of the OX40 agonist ivuxolimab. Here the CDR3 reads CASSPRRLSTDTQYF. CDR3 bases: TGTGCCAGCAGCCCGAGGAGACTTAGCACAGATACGCAGTATTTT. Full variable domain (remainder filled in from reference TRBV11-1 and TRBJ2-3): EAEVAQSPRYKITEKSQAVAFWCDPISGHATLYWYRQILGQGPELLVQFQDESVVDDSQLPKDRFSAERLKGVDSTLKIQPAELGDSAMYLCASSPRRLSTDTQYFGPGTRLTVL.